This is a list of T cell receptor beta chains from one sample in a study of cytomegalovirus exposure and HLA in healthy donors. Produced via immunoSEQ multiplex PCR; TCRdb's table is partial and in-frame only. The table has fewer than 150,000 clones, roughly 74% seen once. The sample consisted of PBMCs. Receptors were obtained from a woman aged 45-65 years in good health and CMV-seropositive. The CDR3 runs from the conserved cysteine through the conserved F or W. D genes are given only for firm matches. Expanded clones are given a class, and other clones once, few, many or no size at all.

v_gene	abundance	d_gene	j_gene	CDR3aa	CDR3nt
TRBV5-4	.	TRBD2	TRBJ2-1	CASSPRGGSSYNEQFF	TGTGCCAGCAGCCCGCGGGGGGGCAGCTCCTACAATGAGCAGTTCTTC
TRBV6-5	.	TRBD1	TRBJ1-1	CASRSDRAATEAFF	TGTGCCAGCAGATCCGACAGGGCGGCCACTGAAGCTTTCTTT
TRBV16	.	.	TRBJ1-5	CASSQSQSPQPQHF	TGTGCCAGCAGCCAATCCCAAAGCCCTCAGCCCCAGCATTTT
TRBV18	.	TRBD1	TRBJ2-7	CASSKGADYEQYF	TGTGCCAGCTCTAAGGGGGCTGACTACGAGCAGTACTTC
TRBV14	.	TRBD2	TRBJ2-7	CASSHQGGEQYF	TGTGCCAGCAGTCACCAGGGAGGGGAGCAGTACTTC
TRBV18	.	.	TRBJ2-2	CASSPWMGQNTGELFF	TGTGCCAGCTCACCATGGATGGGGCAAAACACCGGGGAGCTGTTTTTT
TRBV10-2	.	TRBD2	TRBJ2-5	CASSGGPLETQYF	TGCGCCAGCTCGGGGGGGCCGTTGGAGACCCAGTACTTC
TRBV6-4	.	TRBD2	TRBJ2-2	CASSRTSGGPNTGELFF	TGTGCCAGCAGTCGGACTAGCGGGGGGCCGAACACCGGGGAGCTGTTTTTT
TRBV14	.	.	TRBJ2-5	CASSQASTAQETQYF	TGTGCCAGCAGCCAAGCGAGTACAGCTCAAGAGACCCAGTACTTC
TRBV6-5	.	TRBD1	TRBJ1-5	CASRQQGVGNQPQHF	TGTGCCAGCAGGCAACAGGGGGTCGGCAATCAGCCCCAGCATTTT
TRBV14	.	.	TRBJ2-3	CASAQGSDTQYF	TGTGCCAGCGCACAGGGCTCAGATACGCAGTATTTT
TRBV9	.	TRBD1	TRBJ1-2	CASSVGVATRGHGYTF	TGTGCCAGCAGCGTAGGGGTAGCGACGAGGGGGCATGGCTACACCTTC
TRBV6-5	.	TRBD1	TRBJ1-5	CASREGQGRPQHF	TGTGCCAGCAGGGAGGGACAGGGAAGGCCCCAGCATTTT
TRBV4-3	.	.	TRBJ2-3	CASSQVRGSTDTQYF	TGCGCCAGCAGCCAAGTCAGGGGTTCCACAGATACGCAGTATTTT
TRBV10-3	.	.	TRBJ1-5	CAISESSRGRGQPQHF	TGTGCCATCAGTGAGTCGTCCAGGGGAAGAGGTCAGCCCCAGCATTTT
TRBV30	.	.	TRBJ2-2	CAWSVQGRTGELFF	TGTGCCTGGAGTGTACAGGGACGAACCGGGGAGCTGTTTTTT
TRBV25-1	.	.	TRBJ1-6	CASSEEGINSPLHF	TGTGCCAGCAGTGAGGAGGGGATCAATTCACCCCTCCACTTT
TRBV4-3	.	.	TRBJ1-4	CASSQDRGNEKLFF	TGCGCCAGCAGCCAAGACCGGGGGAATGAAAAACTGTTTTTT
TRBV11-2	.	TRBD1	TRBJ1-5	CASSLGGTGHQPQHF	TGTGCCAGCAGCTTAGGCGGGACAGGGCATCAGCCCCAGCATTTT
TRBV18	.	.	TRBJ2-1	CASSPFEVTGEQFF	TGTGCCAGCTCACCATTCGAAGTGACAGGAGAGCAGTTCTTC
TRBV6-6	.	.	TRBJ1-2	CASSYQQAGYTF	TGTGCCAGCAGTTACCAACAGGCTGGCTACACCTTC
TRBV5-1	.	.	TRBJ2-4	CASGSGSAKNIQYF	TGCGCCAGCGGTTCAGGGTCCGCCAAAAACATTCAGTACTTC
TRBV5-6	once	TRBD2	TRBJ2-3	CASRGAGGADTQYF	TGTGCCAGCAGGGGAGCGGGGGGGGCAGATACGCAGTATTTT
TRBV19	.	TRBD1	TRBJ1-6	CASSSTGLRSPLHF	TGTGCCAGTAGTTCGACAGGGCTGAGGTCACCCCTCCACTTT
TRBV6-1	.	.	TRBJ2-1	CASRPPGNNEQFF	TGTGCCAGCCGACCCCCGGGGAACAATGAGCAGTTCTTC
TRBV29-1	.	.	TRBJ2-7	CSVVAERGREQYF	TGCAGCGTTGTGGCGGAGCGAGGTCGCGAGCAGTACTTC
TRBV6-1	.	.	TRBJ1-5	CASKGYQPQHF	TGTGCCAGCAAGGGGTACCAGCCCCAGCATTTT
TRBV5-1	few	TRBD1	TRBJ2-5	CASSLSGQAETQYF	TGCGCCAGCAGCTTGAGTGGACAGGCCGAGACCCAGTACTTC
TRBV4-1	once	.	TRBJ1-2	CASSPSERRKDGYTF	TGCGCCAGCAGCCCGTCCGAAAGGAGAAAGGATGGCTACACCTTC
TRBV11-3	.	.	TRBJ2-7	CASSTITPSVYEQYF	TGTGCCAGCAGCACAATAACCCCCTCAGTCTACGAGCAGTACTTC
TRBV27	.	.	TRBJ2-7	CASKSWADYEQYF	TGTGCCAGCAAGTCTTGGGCTGATTACGAGCAGTACTTC
TRBV7-8	.	.	TRBJ2-7	CASSLGQTYSYEQYF	TGTGCCAGCAGCTTAGGACAAACCTACTCCTACGAGCAGTACTTC
TRBV5-1	few	.	TRBJ2-3	CASSQMMTSRADTQYF	TGCGCCAGCAGCCAGATGATGACTAGTAGAGCGGATACGCAGTATTTT
TRBV2	.	.	TRBJ1-1	CASTKQGSTEAFF	TGTGCCAGCACCAAACAGGGTTCCACTGAAGCTTTCTTT
TRBV9	once	.	TRBJ2-5	CASSAYLGGPETQYF	TGTGCCAGCAGCGCTTACCTGGGGGGGCCAGAGACCCAGTACTTC
TRBV11-3	.	TRBD1	TRBJ1-2	CASSFDREYGYTF	TGTGCCAGCAGCTTCGACAGGGAGTATGGCTACACCTTC
TRBV28	.	.	TRBJ2-7	CASTRAAITGSGSYEQYF	TGTGCCAGCACCCGTGCGGCCATTACAGGGTCAGGGTCCTACGAGCAGTACTTC
TRBV11-2	.	.	TRBJ2-1	CASSLMGGSNEQFF	TGTGCCAGCAGCTTAATGGGGGGTAGCAATGAGCAGTTCTTC
TRBV10-1	.	TRBD1	TRBJ2-1	CASSSTGSADWQFF	TGCGCCAGCAGCTCGACAGGGTCCGCCGACTGGCAGTTCTTC
TRBV10-3	.	.	TRBJ1-3	CAISEGGRGPPGNTIYF	TGTGCCATCAGTGAGGGCGGGAGGGGCCCCCCTGGAAACACCATATATTTT
TRBV5-4	.	TRBD1	TRBJ1-3	CASSLQGAAGNTIYF	TGTGCCAGCAGCTTGCAGGGGGCGGCCGGAAACACCATATATTTT
TRBV9	.	.	TRBJ2-6	CASSVSPEGLSGANVLTF	TGTGCCAGCAGCGTCAGCCCGGAGGGACTCTCTGGGGCCAACGTCCTGACTTTC
TRBV7-2	.	.	TRBJ1-5	CASSFAGQQPQHF	TGTGCCAGCAGCTTCGCAGGGCAGCAGCCCCAGCATTTT
TRBV5-5	few	.	TRBJ1-6	CASSYGTPNSPLHF	TGTGCCAGCAGCTACGGGACACCAAATTCACCCCTCCACTTT